This T cell receptor (beta chain) stems from a study of control samples from healthy donors and cancer patients. Data came from immunoSEQ multiplex PCR; TCRdb stores just in-frame clones and leaves some out. The data show 78,000 or so clones, with about 80% seen just once and roughly 15% held by the top ten. Germline-derived CDR1 and CDR2 are SEHNR and FQNEAQ (reference sequence). The V and J ends lost 4 bases and 2 bases, in that order; junction bases with no gene match: 14. This CDR3 contains 18 residues. Sequencing was performed on blood. This clonotype was sampled from a man aged 50-59 years in good health. The chain has TRBV7-9 and TRBJ2-3; 8 bases map to TRBD2. In nucleotides, the CDR3 is TGTGCCAGCAGCTCATACGGCGGGCTAGCGGGCCACACAGATACGCAGTATTTT. As protein: CASSSYGGLAGHTDTQYF.